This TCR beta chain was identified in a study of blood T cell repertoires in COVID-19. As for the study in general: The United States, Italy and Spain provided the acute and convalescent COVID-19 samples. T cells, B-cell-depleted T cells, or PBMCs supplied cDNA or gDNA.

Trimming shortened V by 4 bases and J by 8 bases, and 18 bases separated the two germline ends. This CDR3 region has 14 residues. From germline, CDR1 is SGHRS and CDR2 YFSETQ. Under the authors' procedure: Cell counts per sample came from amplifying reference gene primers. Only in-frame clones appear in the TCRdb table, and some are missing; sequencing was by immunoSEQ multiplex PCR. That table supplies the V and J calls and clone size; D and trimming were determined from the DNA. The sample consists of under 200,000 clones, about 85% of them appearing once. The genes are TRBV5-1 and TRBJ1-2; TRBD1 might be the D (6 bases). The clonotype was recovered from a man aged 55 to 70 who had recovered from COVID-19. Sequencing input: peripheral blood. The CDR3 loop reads CASSPGPGDRGYTF. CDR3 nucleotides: TGCGCCAGCAGCCCTGGCCCAGGGGATCGGGGCTACACCTTC.